The TCR beta chain under discussion was sequenced for a study of blood T cells in healthy people across ages. General study points: In long-lived donors, naive CD4+ cell counts and diversity exceeded those of aged donors. While age rose, TCR beta diversity per million T cells dropped in a roughly linear way. Unknown donor CMV status possibly confounded expanded clonotype changes.

A second PCR, run for about 7 to 11 cycles, used a sample-barcoded 5' primer plus a J-beta primer mix. Researchers report that a template-switch adaptor with 12 random nucleotides tagged each cDNA molecule. Via MiXCR, TCRdb re-called the 5' RACE reads, giving one row per CDR3 protein. The data hold roughly 1,500,000 distinct CDR3 sequences, with around 36% observed a single time. This clonotype was seen only a few times. Its antigen is as yet unknown. The germline V gene encodes CDR1 SGDLS and CDR2 YYNGEE. CDR3 length equals 15 residues. J gave up 7 bases and V 4 bases, and 10 bases lay outside the gene matches.

This TCR was recovered from a woman aged 25 to 39 in good health. Material for sequencing was blood. The V gene is TRBV9, the J gene TRBJ2-5; 10 nucleotides line up with TRBD1. Here the CDR3 reads CASSPRDRGVGTQYF. The CDR3 bases are TGTGCCAGCAGCCCCCGGGACAGGGGTGTGGGGACCCAGTACTTC.